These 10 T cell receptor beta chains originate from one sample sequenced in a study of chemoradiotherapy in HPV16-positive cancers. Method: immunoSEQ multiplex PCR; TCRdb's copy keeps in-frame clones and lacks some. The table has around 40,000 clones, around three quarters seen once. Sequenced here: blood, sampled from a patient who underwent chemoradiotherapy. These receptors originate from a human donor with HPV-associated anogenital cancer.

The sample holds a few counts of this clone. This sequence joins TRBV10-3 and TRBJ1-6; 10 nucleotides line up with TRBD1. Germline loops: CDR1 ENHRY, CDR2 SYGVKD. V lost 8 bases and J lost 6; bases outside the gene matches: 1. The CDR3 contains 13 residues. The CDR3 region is CAIGTGVNSPLHF. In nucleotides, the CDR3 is TGTGCCATCGGGACAGGGGTTAATTCACCCCTCCACTTT.

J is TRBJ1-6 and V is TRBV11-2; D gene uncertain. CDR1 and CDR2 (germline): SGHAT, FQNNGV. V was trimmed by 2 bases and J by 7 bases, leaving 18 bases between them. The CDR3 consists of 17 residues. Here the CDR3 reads CASSLLRVRRENSPLHF. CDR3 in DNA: TGTGCCAGCAGCTTATTGAGGGTGCGCCGAGAAAATTCACCCCTCCACTTT. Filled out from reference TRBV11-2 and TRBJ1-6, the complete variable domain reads EAGVAQSPRYKIIEKRQSVAFWCNPISGHATLYWYQQILGQGPKLLIQFQNNGVVDDSQLPKDRFSAERLKGVDSTLKIQPAKLEDSAVYLCASSLLRVRRENSPLHFGNGTRLTVT.

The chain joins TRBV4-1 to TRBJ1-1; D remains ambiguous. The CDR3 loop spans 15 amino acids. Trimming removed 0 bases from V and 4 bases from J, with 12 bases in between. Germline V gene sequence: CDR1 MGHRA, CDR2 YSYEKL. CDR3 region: CASSQEDGYGTEAFF. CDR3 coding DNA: TGCGCCAGCAGCCAAGAGGACGGGTATGGCACTGAAGCTTTCTTT.

The CDR3 nucleotides are TGTGCCAGCAGTAAAGAGGGGACAGGGGGACATGAGCAGTTCTTC. Translated, it gives CASSKEGTGGHEQFF. The rearrangement uses TRBV2 and TRBJ2-1; 11 bases line up with TRBD1. This CDR3 has 15 amino acids. V gave up 5 bases and J gave up 8 bases; unmatched junction bases: 8. Germline CDR1 is SNHLY and CDR2 is FYNNEI.

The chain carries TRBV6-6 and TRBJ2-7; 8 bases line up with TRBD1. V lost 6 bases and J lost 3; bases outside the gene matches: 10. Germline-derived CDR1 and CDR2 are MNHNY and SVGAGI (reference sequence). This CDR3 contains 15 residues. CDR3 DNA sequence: TGTGCCAGCAGCCTCCGGGACAGGTCTTACTACGAGCAGTACTTC. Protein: CASSLRDRSYYEQYF.

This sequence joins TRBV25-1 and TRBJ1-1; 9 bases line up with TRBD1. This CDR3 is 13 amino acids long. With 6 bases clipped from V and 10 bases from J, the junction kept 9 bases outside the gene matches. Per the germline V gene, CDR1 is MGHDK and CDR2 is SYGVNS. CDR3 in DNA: TGTGCCAGCAGGCCGGGACAGGGCTTCCGAGCTTTCTTT. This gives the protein CASRPGQGFRAFF.

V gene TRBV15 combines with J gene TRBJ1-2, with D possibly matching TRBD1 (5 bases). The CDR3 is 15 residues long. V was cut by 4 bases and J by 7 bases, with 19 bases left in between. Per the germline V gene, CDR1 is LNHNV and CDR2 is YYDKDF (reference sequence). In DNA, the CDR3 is TGTGCCACCAGCACACCCCTTTTGGGGGTTCGTGGCTACACCTTC. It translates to CATSTPLLGVRGYTF.

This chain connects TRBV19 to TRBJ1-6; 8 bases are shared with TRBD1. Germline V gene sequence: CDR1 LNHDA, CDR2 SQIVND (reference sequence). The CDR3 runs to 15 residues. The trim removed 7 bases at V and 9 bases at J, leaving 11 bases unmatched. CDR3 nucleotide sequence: TGTGCCAGTACCTTGACAGGGGTAGTAGGTTCACCCCTCCACTTT. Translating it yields CASTLTGVVGSPLHF.

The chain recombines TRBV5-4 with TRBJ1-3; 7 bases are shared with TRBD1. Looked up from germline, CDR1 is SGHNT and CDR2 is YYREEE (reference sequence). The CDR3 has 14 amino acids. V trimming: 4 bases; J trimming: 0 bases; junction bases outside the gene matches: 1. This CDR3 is CASSPGGSGNTIYF. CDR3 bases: TGTGCCAGCAGCCCAGGGGGCTCTGGAAACACCATATATTTT.

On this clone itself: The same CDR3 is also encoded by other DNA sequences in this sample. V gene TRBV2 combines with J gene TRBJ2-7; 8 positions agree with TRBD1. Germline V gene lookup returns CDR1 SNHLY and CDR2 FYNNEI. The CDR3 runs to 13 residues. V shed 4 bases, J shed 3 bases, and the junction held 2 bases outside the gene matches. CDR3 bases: TGTGCCAGCAGTGTGACAGGGGTCTACGAGCAGTACTTC. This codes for CASSVTGVYEQYF.